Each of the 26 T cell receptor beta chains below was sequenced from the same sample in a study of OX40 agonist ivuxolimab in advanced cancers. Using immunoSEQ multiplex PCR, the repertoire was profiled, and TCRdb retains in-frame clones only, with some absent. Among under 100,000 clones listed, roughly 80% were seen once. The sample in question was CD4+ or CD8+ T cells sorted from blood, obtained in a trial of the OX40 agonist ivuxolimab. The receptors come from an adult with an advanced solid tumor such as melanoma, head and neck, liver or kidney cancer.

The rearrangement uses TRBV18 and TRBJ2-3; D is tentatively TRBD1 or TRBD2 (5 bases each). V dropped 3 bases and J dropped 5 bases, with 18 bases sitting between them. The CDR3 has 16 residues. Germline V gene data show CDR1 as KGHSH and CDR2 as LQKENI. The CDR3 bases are TGTGCCAGCTCACCTTGGGGACGGGTCATGGGAGATACGCAGTATTTT. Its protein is CASSPWGRVMGDTQYF.

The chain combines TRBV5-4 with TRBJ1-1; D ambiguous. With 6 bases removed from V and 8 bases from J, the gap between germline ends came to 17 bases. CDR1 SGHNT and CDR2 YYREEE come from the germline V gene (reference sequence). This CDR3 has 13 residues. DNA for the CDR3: TGTGCCAGCACCCGCCCAGGCTCGGACGAAGCTTTCTTT. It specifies CASTRPGSDEAFF.

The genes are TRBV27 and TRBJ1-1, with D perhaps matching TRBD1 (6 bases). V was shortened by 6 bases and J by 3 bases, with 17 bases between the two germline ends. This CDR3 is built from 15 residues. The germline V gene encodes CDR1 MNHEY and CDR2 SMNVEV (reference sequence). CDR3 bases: TGTGCCAGCAGCCGACAGGATCAGAGGTACACTGAAGCTTTCTTT. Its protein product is CASSRQDQRYTEAFF.

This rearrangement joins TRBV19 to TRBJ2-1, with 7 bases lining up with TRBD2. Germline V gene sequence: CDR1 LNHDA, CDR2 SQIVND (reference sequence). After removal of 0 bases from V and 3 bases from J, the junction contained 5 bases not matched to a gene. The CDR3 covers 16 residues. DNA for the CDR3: TGTGCCAGTAGTATAGACCAGGGACTAAACTACAATGAGCAGTTCTTC. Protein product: CASSIDQGLNYNEQFF.

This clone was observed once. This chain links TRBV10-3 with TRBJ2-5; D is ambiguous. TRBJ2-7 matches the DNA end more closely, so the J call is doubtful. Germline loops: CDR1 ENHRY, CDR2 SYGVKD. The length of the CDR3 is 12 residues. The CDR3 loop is CAIRATSYEQYF. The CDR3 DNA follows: TGTGCCATCAGGGCGACATCCTACGAGCAGTACTTC.

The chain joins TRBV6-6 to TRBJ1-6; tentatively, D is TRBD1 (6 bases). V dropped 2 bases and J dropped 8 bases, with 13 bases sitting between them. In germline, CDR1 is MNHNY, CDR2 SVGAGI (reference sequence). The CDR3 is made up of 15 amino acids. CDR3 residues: CASSYQRDTHSPLHF. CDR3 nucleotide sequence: TGTGCCAGCAGTTACCAACGGGACACCCATTCACCCCTCCACTTT.

CDR3 region: CASSRTSGISYEQYF. The CDR3, as DNA: TGTGCCAGCAGCCGGACTAGCGGAATCTCCTACGAGCAGTACTTC. V gene TRBV9 combines with J gene TRBJ2-7; 10 bases map to TRBD2. V shed 4 bases, J shed 0 bases, and the junction held 4 bases outside the gene matches. CDR3 size: 15 residues. The V gene's germline CDR1 is SGDLS and CDR2 YYNGEE.

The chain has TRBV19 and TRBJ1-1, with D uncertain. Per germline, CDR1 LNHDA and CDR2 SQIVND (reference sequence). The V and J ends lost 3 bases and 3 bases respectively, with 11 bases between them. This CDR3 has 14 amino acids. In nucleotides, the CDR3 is TGTGCCAGTAGTATCCTTGGTTCGGACACTGAAGCTTTCTTT. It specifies CASSILGSDTEAFF. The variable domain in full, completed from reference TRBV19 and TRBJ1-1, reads DGGITQSPKYLFRKEGQNVTLSCEQNLNHDAMYWYRQDPGQGLRLIYYSQIVNDFQKGDIAEGYSVSREKKESFPLTVTSAQKNPTAFYLCASSILGSDTEAFFGQGTRLTVV.

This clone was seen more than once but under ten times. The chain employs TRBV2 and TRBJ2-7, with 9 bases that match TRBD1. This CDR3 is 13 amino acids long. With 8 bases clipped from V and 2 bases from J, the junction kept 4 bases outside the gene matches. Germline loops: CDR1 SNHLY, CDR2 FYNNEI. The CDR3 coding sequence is TGTGCCAGCCCCGGGACAGGGACCTACGAGCAGTACTTC. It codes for CASPGTGTYEQYF.

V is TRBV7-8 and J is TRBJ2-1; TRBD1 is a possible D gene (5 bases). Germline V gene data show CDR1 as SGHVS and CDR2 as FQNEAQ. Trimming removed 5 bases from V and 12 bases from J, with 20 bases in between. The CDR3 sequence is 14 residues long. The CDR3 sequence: CASSLHRSHRVQFF. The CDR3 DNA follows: TGTGCCAGCAGCCTCCACAGGTCCCATAGGGTGCAGTTCTTC.

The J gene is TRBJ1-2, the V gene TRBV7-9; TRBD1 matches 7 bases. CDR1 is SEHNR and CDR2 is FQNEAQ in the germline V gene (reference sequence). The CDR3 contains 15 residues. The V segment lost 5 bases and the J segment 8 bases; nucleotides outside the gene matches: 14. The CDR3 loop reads CASSQPWNRDRGYTF. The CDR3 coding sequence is TGTGCCAGCAGCCAGCCCTGGAACCGGGACAGAGGCTACACCTTC.

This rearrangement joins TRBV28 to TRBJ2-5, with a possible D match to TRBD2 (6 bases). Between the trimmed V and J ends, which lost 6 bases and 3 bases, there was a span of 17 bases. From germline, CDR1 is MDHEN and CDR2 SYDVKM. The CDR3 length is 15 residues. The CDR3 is CASSPERREKETQYF. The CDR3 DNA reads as TGTGCCAGCAGCCCCGAAAGGAGGGAGAAAGAGACCCAGTACTTC.

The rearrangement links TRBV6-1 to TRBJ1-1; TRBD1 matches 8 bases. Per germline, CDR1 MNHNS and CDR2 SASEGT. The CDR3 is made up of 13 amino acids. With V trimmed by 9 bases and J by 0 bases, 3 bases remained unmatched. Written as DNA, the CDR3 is TGTGCCAGTCGACAGGGGATGAACACTGAAGCTTTCTTT. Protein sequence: CASRQGMNTEAFF.

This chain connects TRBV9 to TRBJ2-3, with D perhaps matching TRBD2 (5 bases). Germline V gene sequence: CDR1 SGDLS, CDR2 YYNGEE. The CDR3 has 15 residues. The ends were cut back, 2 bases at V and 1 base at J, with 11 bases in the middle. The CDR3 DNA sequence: TGTGCCAGCAGCGTCCCCCTGGGAGGCACAGATACGCAGTATTTT. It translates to CASSVPLGGTDTQYF. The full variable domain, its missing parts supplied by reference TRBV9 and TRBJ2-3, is DSGVTQTPKHLITATGQRVTLRCSPRSGDLSVYWYQQSLDQGLQFLIQYYNGEERAKGNILERFSAQQFPDLHSELNLSSLELGDSALYFCASSVPLGGTDTQYFGPGTRLTVL.

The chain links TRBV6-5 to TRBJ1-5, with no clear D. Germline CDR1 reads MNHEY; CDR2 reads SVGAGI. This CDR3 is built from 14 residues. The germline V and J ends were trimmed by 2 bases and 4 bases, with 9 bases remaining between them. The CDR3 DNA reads TGTGCCAGCAGTTACAACCGGCCTAATCAGCCCCAGCATTTT. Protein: CASSYNRPNQPQHF.

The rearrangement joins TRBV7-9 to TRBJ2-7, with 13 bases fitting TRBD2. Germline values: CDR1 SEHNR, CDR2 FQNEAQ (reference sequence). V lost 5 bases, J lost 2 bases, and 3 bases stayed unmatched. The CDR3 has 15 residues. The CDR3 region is CASSTSGGAPYEQYF. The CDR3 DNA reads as TGTGCCAGCAGCACTAGCGGGGGGGCCCCCTACGAGCAGTACTTC.

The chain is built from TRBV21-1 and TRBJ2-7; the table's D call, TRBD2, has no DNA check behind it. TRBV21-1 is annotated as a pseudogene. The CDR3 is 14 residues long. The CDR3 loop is CASSKPPGGGEQYF. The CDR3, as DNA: TGTGCCAGCAGCAAACCGCCGGGTGGGGGGGAGCAGTACTTC.

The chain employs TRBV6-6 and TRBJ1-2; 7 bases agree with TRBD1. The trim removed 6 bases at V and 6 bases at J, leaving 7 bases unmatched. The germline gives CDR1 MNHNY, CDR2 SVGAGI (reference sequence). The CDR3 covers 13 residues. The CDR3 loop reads CASSKQGWDGYTF. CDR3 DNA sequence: TGTGCCAGCAGCAAACAGGGGTGGGATGGCTACACCTTC.

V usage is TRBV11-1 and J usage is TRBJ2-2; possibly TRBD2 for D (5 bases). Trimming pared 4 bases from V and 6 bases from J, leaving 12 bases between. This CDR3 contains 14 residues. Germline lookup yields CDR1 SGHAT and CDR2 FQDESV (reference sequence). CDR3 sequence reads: CASSYADGAGELFF. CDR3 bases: TGTGCCAGCAGCTACGCGGACGGGGCCGGGGAGCTGTTTTTT. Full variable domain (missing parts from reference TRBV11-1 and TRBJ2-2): EAEVAQSPRYKITEKSQAVAFWCDPISGHATLYWYRQILGQGPELLVQFQDESVVDDSQLPKDRFSAERLKGVDSTLKIQPAELGDSAMYLCASSYADGAGELFFGEGSRLTVL.

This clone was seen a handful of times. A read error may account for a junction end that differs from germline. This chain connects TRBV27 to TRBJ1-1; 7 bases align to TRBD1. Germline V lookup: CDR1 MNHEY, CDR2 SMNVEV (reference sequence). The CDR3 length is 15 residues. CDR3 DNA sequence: TGTGCCAGCTATATTAGGGAGACAGGGAACCCTGAAGCTTTCTTT. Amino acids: CASYIRETGNPEAFF.

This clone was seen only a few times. CDR3 DNA sequence: TGTGCCAGCTCATCGGCAGAAATGATCTCGGTTGTC. Translating gives CASSSAEMISVV. The chain employs TRBV18 and TRBJ2-7; D call uncertain. Per the germline V gene, CDR1 is KGHSH and CDR2 is LQKENI. The CDR3 contains 12 residues.

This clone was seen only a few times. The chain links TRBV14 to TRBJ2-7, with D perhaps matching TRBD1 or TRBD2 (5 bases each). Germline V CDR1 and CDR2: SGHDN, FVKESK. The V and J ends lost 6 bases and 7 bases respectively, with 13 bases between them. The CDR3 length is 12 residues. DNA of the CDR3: TGTGCCAGCAGTCCCGGGACCCTTGAGCAGTACTTC. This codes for CASSPGTLEQYF.

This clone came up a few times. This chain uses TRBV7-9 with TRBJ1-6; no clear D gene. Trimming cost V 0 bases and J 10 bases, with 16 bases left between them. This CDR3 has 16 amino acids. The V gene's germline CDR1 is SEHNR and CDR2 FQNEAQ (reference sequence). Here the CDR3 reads CASSLAHTKTVSPLHF. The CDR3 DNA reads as TGTGCCAGCAGCTTAGCGCACACCAAAACGGTATCACCCCTCCACTTT. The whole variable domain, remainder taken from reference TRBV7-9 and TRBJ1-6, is DTGVSQNPRHKITKRGQNVTFRCDPISEHNRLYWYRQTLGQGPEFLTYFQNEAQLEKSRLLSDRFSAERPKGSFSTLEIQRTEQGDSAMYLCASSLAHTKTVSPLHFGNGTRLTVT.

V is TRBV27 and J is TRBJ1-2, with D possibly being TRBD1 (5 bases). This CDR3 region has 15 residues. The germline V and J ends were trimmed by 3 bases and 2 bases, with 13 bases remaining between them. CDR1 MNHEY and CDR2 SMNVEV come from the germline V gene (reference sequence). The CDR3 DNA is TGTGCCAGCAGTTTCCACGGGACGGCGAACTATGGCTACACCTTC. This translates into CASSFHGTANYGYTF.

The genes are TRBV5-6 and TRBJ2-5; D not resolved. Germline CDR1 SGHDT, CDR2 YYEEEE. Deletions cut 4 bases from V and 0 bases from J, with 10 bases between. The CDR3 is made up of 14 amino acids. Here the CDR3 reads CASSMDADQETQYF. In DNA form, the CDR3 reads TGTGCCAGCAGCATGGACGCCGACCAAGAGACCCAGTACTTC. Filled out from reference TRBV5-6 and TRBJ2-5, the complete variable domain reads DAGVTQSPTHLIKTRGQQVTLRCSPKSGHDTVSWYQQALGQGPQFIFQYYEEEERQRGNFPDRFSGHQFPNYSSELNVNALLLGDSALYLCASSMDADQETQYFGPGTRLLVL.

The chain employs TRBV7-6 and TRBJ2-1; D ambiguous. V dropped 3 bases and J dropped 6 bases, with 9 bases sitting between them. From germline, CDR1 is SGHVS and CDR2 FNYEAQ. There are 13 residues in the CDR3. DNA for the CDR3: TGTGCCAGCAGCTTTCAGGACCTCAATGAGCAGTTCTTC. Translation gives CASSFQDLNEQFF.